The next 2 T cell receptor beta chains were all read from a single sample in a study of T cell clones after liver transplantation. The data were produced by immunoSEQ multiplex PCR, yet TCRdb's version contains in-frame clones alone and is incomplete. The table lists some 80,000 clones, roughly 80% of them singletons. The sequenced sample was CD4+ T cells from blood, obtained approximately 3.5 years after liver transplant. These receptors were obtained from a human patient who received a liver transplant. Some T cells may be transferred from the graft donor.

In the case of this clone: This sample includes further DNA sequences coding for the same CDR3. The chain couples TRBV28 to TRBJ1-3; D may be TRBD1 (6 bases). The CDR3 has 15 residues. CDR1 MDHEN and CDR2 SYDVKM come from the germline V gene. The V end lost 4 bases, the J end lost 2 bases, and 12 bases lay between the germline ends. The CDR3 loop reads CASSSRDKTGNTIYF. For the CDR3, the DNA is TGTGCCAGCAGTTCCCGGGACAAAACTGGAAACACCATATATTTT.

This chain links TRBV5-4 with TRBJ1-1; the D gene is possibly TRBD1 (5 bases). Germline V gives CDR1 SGHNT, CDR2 YYREEE (reference sequence). This CDR3 is built from 14 residues. Trimming shortened V by 0 bases and J by 0 bases, and 6 bases separated the two germline ends. CDR3 sequence reads: CASSLAGMNTEAFF. The CDR3 DNA sequence: TGTGCCAGCAGCTTGGCAGGGATGAACACTGAAGCTTTCTTT.